This is a list of T cell receptor beta chains from one sample in a study of blood T cell repertoires in COVID-19. Libraries were prepared by immunoSEQ multiplex PCR; TCRdb keeps only in-frame clonotypes and omits some of them. Seen here are tens of thousands of clones, 84% observed once, and the top ten hold about 16%. Sequencing was done on a sample of peripheral blood. These receptors were taken from a man in his 60s with COVID-19, enrolled during active disease. The CDR3 runs from the conserved cysteine through the conserved F or W. The D gene is left open where the match is weak. The size of a clone is reported for some rows only, either as once, few or many, or as a class for expanded clones.

CDR3nt: TGCAGCGGGAGGGGCTCTGGCACCGGGGAGCTGTTTTTT
CDR3aa: CSGRGSGTGELFF
abundance: NA
v_gene: TRBV29-1
j_gene: TRBJ2-2
d_gene: NA

CDR3nt: TGTGCCAGTAGTACCGAGGGGGCCGGGCAAGAGACCCAGTACTTC
CDR3aa: CASSTEGAGQETQYF
abundance: NA
v_gene: TRBV19
j_gene: TRBJ2-5
d_gene: TRBD1

CDR3nt: TGTGCCAGCAGCCTCCGAGACAGGGGGGGCGAGCAGTACTTC
CDR3aa: CASSLRDRGGEQYF
abundance: NA
v_gene: TRBV5-6
j_gene: TRBJ2-7
d_gene: TRBD1

CDR3nt: TGTGCCAGCTCATCTTTAGCGGGAGCAAGGGACCCTGAGCAGTTCTTC
CDR3aa: CASSSLAGARDPEQFF
abundance: few
v_gene: TRBV18
j_gene: TRBJ2-1
d_gene: TRBD2

CDR3nt: TGTGCCAGCAGTGGACCAGGGGAAGAGACCCAGTACTTC
CDR3aa: CASSGPGEETQYF
abundance: NA
v_gene: TRBV12-3/TRBV12-4
j_gene: TRBJ2-5
d_gene: NA

CDR3nt: TGTGCCAGCAGCTTAGCAGGGGGCGCAGGAACTGAAGCTTTCTTT
CDR3aa: CASSLAGGAGTEAFF
abundance: NA
v_gene: TRBV7-6
j_gene: TRBJ1-1
d_gene: TRBD1

CDR3nt: TGTGCCAGCAGCGTAGCGGCATCACAGATGAACACTGAAGCTTTCTTT
CDR3aa: CASSVAASQMNTEAFF
abundance: NA
v_gene: TRBV9
j_gene: TRBJ1-1
d_gene: NA

CDR3nt: TGCGCCAGCAGAGCGGGAGCCGGTGGTGATAGCAATCAGCCCCAGCATTTT
CDR3aa: CASRAGAGGDSNQPQHF
abundance: NA
v_gene: TRBV5-1
j_gene: TRBJ1-5
d_gene: NA

CDR3nt: TGTGCCAGCAGCTTGGGGGGGGAGGGAGATACGCAGTATTTT
CDR3aa: CASSLGGEGDTQYF
abundance: NA
v_gene: TRBV5-4
j_gene: TRBJ2-3
d_gene: TRBD2

CDR3nt: TGTGCCAGCACCACGACAGGGGGTTATGAAAAACTGTTTTTT
CDR3aa: CASTTTGGYEKLFF
abundance: NA
v_gene: TRBV5-6
j_gene: TRBJ1-4
d_gene: TRBD1

CDR3nt: TGCAGTGCTAGTAAGGGGGGGGGACAGGTCTACGAGCAGTACTTC
CDR3aa: CSASKGGGQVYEQYF
abundance: NA
v_gene: TRBV20-1
j_gene: TRBJ2-7
d_gene: NA

CDR3nt: TGTGCCAGTAGTATCCCCAGGGAGGACTATGGCTACACCTTC
CDR3aa: CASSIPREDYGYTF
abundance: NA
v_gene: TRBV19
j_gene: TRBJ1-2
d_gene: NA

CDR3nt: TGCGCCAGCAGCCAGCTAGGACTGCTTTTCAATGAGCAGTTCTTC
CDR3aa: CASSQLGLLFNEQFF
abundance: NA
v_gene: TRBV4-1
j_gene: TRBJ2-1
d_gene: NA

CDR3nt: TGCGCCAGCAGCCAGAATAAGGGGCCAAGGGGCCATAATTCACCCCTCCACTTT
CDR3aa: CASSQNKGPRGHNSPLHF
abundance: NA
v_gene: TRBV4-1
j_gene: TRBJ1-6
d_gene: NA

CDR3nt: TGTGCCTGTATTAGCTTTAGCACAGATACGCAGTATTTT
CDR3aa: CACISFSTDTQYF
abundance: NA
v_gene: TRBV30
j_gene: TRBJ2-3
d_gene: NA

CDR3nt: TGTGCCAGCAGAAGTCCCGGGACAGGTTATGAGACCCAGTACTTC
CDR3aa: CASRSPGTGYETQYF
abundance: NA
v_gene: TRBV6-6
j_gene: TRBJ2-5
d_gene: TRBD1

CDR3nt: TGTGCCAGCAGTGAAGTTACAGGGCCTAGGGCTGAAGCTTTCTTT
CDR3aa: CASSEVTGPRAEAFF
abundance: NA
v_gene: TRBV6-1
j_gene: TRBJ1-1
d_gene: NA

CDR3nt: TGTGCCTCCCGACAGGGGAAAAATGAAAAACTGTTTTTT
CDR3aa: CASRQGKNEKLFF
abundance: NA
v_gene: TRBV12-3/TRBV12-4
j_gene: TRBJ1-4
d_gene: TRBD1

CDR3nt: TGCGCCAGCAGCCAAAGGGGACAGGGGGTCCAAGAGCAGTACTTC
CDR3aa: CASSQRGQGVQEQYF
abundance: NA
v_gene: TRBV5-1
j_gene: TRBJ2-7
d_gene: TRBD1

CDR3nt: TGTGCCAGCAGTTTAAGAACAGGGCCCTACGAGCAGTACTTC
CDR3aa: CASSLRTGPYEQYF
abundance: NA
v_gene: TRBV27
j_gene: TRBJ2-7
d_gene: NA

CDR3nt: TGTGCCAGCAGCCCTCAGGGGACAGATACGCAGTATTTT
CDR3aa: CASSPQGTDTQYF
abundance: NA
v_gene: TRBV11-3
j_gene: TRBJ2-3
d_gene: NA

CDR3nt: TGTGCCAGTAGTGAAGCAATTAATCAGCCCCAGCATTTT
CDR3aa: CASSEAINQPQHF
abundance: NA
v_gene: TRBV19
j_gene: TRBJ1-5
d_gene: NA

CDR3nt: TGTGCCAGTAGTACCCGAACAGGGGGCAAGCCCCAAGACTATGGCTACACCTTC
CDR3aa: CASSTRTGGKPQDYGYTF
abundance: NA
v_gene: TRBV19
j_gene: TRBJ1-2
d_gene: TRBD1

CDR3nt: TGTGCCAGCAGCCAAGACCTCGAGCGAGAGCAGTACTTC
CDR3aa: CASSQDLEREQYF
abundance: NA
v_gene: TRBV4-2
j_gene: TRBJ2-7
d_gene: NA

CDR3nt: TGTGCCAGCAGTGGGCTTAGCGGAGAGAACACCGGGGAGCTGTTTTTT
CDR3aa: CASSGLSGENTGELFF
abundance: NA
v_gene: TRBV2
j_gene: TRBJ2-2
d_gene: NA

CDR3nt: TGTGCCAGCAGCTTAGCGGGAGGGCTTCTTGTGCGCTTC
CDR3aa: CASSLAGGLLVRF
abundance: once
v_gene: TRBV7-9
j_gene: TRBJ2-4
d_gene: TRBD2

CDR3nt: TGTGCCAGCAGTCCCGGACTAGCGGGGGCAACGCAGTATTTT
CDR3aa: CASSPGLAGATQYF
abundance: NA
v_gene: TRBV2
j_gene: TRBJ2-3
d_gene: TRBD2

CDR3nt: TGCGCCAGCAGCCCGGTCGGAGGACAGGACGACCTCGAGCAGTACTTC
CDR3aa: CASSPVGGQDDLEQYF
abundance: NA
v_gene: TRBV5-1
j_gene: TRBJ2-7
d_gene: TRBD1

CDR3nt: TGTGCCAGCAGCTTAGATAGGGACAGGGCGGCTGGCTACACCTTC
CDR3aa: CASSLDRDRAAGYTF
abundance: NA
v_gene: TRBV11-2
j_gene: TRBJ1-2
d_gene: TRBD1

CDR3nt: TGTGCCAGCAGTTACAGGGACACAGCTGCCAATCAGCCCCAGCATTTT
CDR3aa: CASSYRDTAANQPQHF
abundance: NA
v_gene: TRBV28
j_gene: TRBJ1-5
d_gene: NA

CDR3nt: TGTGCCACGGCCCCGGGAGGAGATACGCAGTATTTT
CDR3aa: CATAPGGDTQYF
abundance: NA
v_gene: TRBV10-3
j_gene: TRBJ2-3
d_gene: TRBD2

CDR3nt: TGTGCCAGCACAGAACGGCGGGAGGGCCTTGAGCAGTTCTTC
CDR3aa: CASTERREGLEQFF
abundance: NA
v_gene: TRBV6-5
j_gene: TRBJ2-1
d_gene: TRBD2

CDR3nt: TGCAGCGTTGATGGGACAGGCCCGTACGAGCAGTACTTC
CDR3aa: CSVDGTGPYEQYF
abundance: NA
v_gene: TRBV29-1
j_gene: TRBJ2-7
d_gene: TRBD1

CDR3nt: TGTGCCAGCAGCAGACTAGCGGGGGGCTCCTACGAGCAGTACTTC
CDR3aa: CASSRLAGGSYEQYF
abundance: NA
v_gene: TRBV11-2
j_gene: TRBJ2-7
d_gene: TRBD2

CDR3nt: TGCGCCAGCAGCTTAGATTTAGCAGGGACAAGCAATCAGCCCCAGCATTTT
CDR3aa: CASSLDLAGTSNQPQHF
abundance: NA
v_gene: TRBV7-3
j_gene: TRBJ1-5
d_gene: NA

CDR3nt: TGCGCCAGCAGCCGGCCCGGACAGAACACTGAAGCTTTCTTT
CDR3aa: CASSRPGQNTEAFF
abundance: NA
v_gene: TRBV5-1
j_gene: TRBJ1-1
d_gene: NA

CDR3nt: TGTGCCAGCAGCGTAGAAATCACCGGGACAGGAAATGGGAAACTGTTTTTT
CDR3aa: CASSVEITGTGNGKLFF
abundance: NA
v_gene: TRBV9
j_gene: TRBJ1-4
d_gene: TRBD1

CDR3nt: TGTGCCAGCAGCAAAGGGGGAGGAGGACAGGGGGCTTGTAGCAATCAGCCCCAGCATTTT
CDR3aa: CASSKGGGGQGACSNQPQHF
abundance: few
v_gene: TRBV21-1
j_gene: TRBJ1-5
d_gene: NA

CDR3nt: TGTGCCACCAGCAGAGATGAGGGGGCGCGGGGCTACACCTTC
CDR3aa: CATSRDEGARGYTF
abundance: NA
v_gene: TRBV15
j_gene: TRBJ1-2
d_gene: TRBD1

CDR3nt: TGTGCCAGCAGCTTCCTTCCTGACAGGGTTGGAAACACCATATATTTT
CDR3aa: CASSFLPDRVGNTIYF
abundance: NA
v_gene: TRBV5-5
j_gene: TRBJ1-3
d_gene: TRBD1

CDR3nt: TGTGCCTGGAGTTTCAACTCTGGAAACACCATATATTTT
CDR3aa: CAWSFNSGNTIYF
abundance: NA
v_gene: TRBV30
j_gene: TRBJ1-3
d_gene: NA

CDR3nt: TGCGCCAGCAGCTCTAGCGGTTTACTCTACAATGAGCAGTTCTTC
CDR3aa: CASSSSGLLYNEQFF
abundance: NA
v_gene: TRBV5-1
j_gene: TRBJ2-1
d_gene: TRBD2

CDR3nt: TGTGCCAGCTCTTTCGACAGCACTGAAGCTTTCTTT
CDR3aa: CASSFDSTEAFF
abundance: NA
v_gene: TRBV18
j_gene: TRBJ1-1
d_gene: NA

CDR3nt: TGCGCCAGCAGCGGGGACAGGAATTCCGGAAACACCATATATTTT
CDR3aa: CASSGDRNSGNTIYF
abundance: NA
v_gene: TRBV5-1
j_gene: TRBJ1-3
d_gene: TRBD1

CDR3nt: TGTGCCATCAGTGAGTCTACTAATTCGCAGTATTTT
CDR3aa: CAISESTNSQYF
abundance: NA
v_gene: TRBV10-3
j_gene: TRBJ2-3
d_gene: NA

CDR3nt: TGTGCCAGCAGCCCGCTGACAGGGTACACTGAAGCTTTCTTT
CDR3aa: CASSPLTGYTEAFF
abundance: NA
v_gene: TRBV7-7
j_gene: TRBJ1-1
d_gene: TRBD1

CDR3nt: TGTGCCAGCAGTTTAATAGGACAGACAAGTATACGTGGCTACACCTTC
CDR3aa: CASSLIGQTSIRGYTF
abundance: NA
v_gene: TRBV28
j_gene: TRBJ1-2
d_gene: NA

CDR3nt: TGCGCCAGCAGCTTGGCGTCAGCCGGGGAGACCCAGTACTTC
CDR3aa: CASSLASAGETQYF
abundance: NA
v_gene: TRBV5-1
j_gene: TRBJ2-5
d_gene: NA

CDR3nt: TGTGCCAGCTCACTCACGCGTAGGGACAGATCTCCCTACGAGCAGTACTTC
CDR3aa: CASSLTRRDRSPYEQYF
abundance: NA
v_gene: TRBV18
j_gene: TRBJ2-7
d_gene: TRBD1

CDR3nt: TGTGCCAGCAAACGGCCGGACAGTTCTAACTATGGCTACACCTTC
CDR3aa: CASKRPDSSNYGYTF
abundance: NA
v_gene: TRBV28
j_gene: TRBJ1-2
d_gene: NA

CDR3nt: TGCAGCGTTGCACAGGGTGGTTCACCCCTCCACTTT
CDR3aa: CSVAQGGSPLHF
abundance: NA
v_gene: TRBV29-1
j_gene: TRBJ1-6
d_gene: NA

CDR3nt: TGTGCCAGTAGTATCGGGCTAGCGGGAACAGCGGGAGATACGCAGTATTTT
CDR3aa: CASSIGLAGTAGDTQYF
abundance: NA
v_gene: TRBV19
j_gene: TRBJ2-3
d_gene: TRBD2

CDR3nt: TGTGCCAGCACCAGGGACTCCAACCCCTATGGCTACACCTTC
CDR3aa: CASTRDSNPYGYTF
abundance: once
v_gene: TRBV6-5
j_gene: TRBJ1-2
d_gene: NA

CDR3nt: TGCGCCAGCAGCTTGGGGGCAGTGAGCGGCTCCTACGAGCAGTACTTC
CDR3aa: CASSLGAVSGSYEQYF
abundance: NA
v_gene: TRBV5-1
j_gene: TRBJ2-7
d_gene: NA

CDR3nt: TGCGCCAGCAGCCAAGAAGGTTCAGGGGTAGGAAATCAGCCCCAGCATTTT
CDR3aa: CASSQEGSGVGNQPQHF
abundance: NA
v_gene: TRBV4-1
j_gene: TRBJ1-5
d_gene: NA